This TCR beta chain appears in the sequencing data of a study of long-term antiretroviral therapy in people with HIV. Study-level findings and limits: CDR3 lengths in HIV samples spanned a narrower range than controls. Regardless of time point, clones expanded before ART dominated the repertoire.

As for this clone: Its specificity is unknown.

A minimum of one pre-ART and two post-ART PBMC samples existed for each donor. Trimming removed 5 bases from V and 6 bases from J; junction bases left unmatched: 8. The CDR3 totals 15 residues. Germline CDR1 is SGHNT and CDR2 is YENEEA. Samples were assayed with immunoSEQ v3.0 at survey level. Repertoires were generated with immunoSEQ multiplex PCR, while TCRdb's copy carries only in-frame clones and drops some. The sample has about 22,000 clones, about four fifths seen once. The gene calls are TRBV11-3 and TRBJ2-3; TRBD1 aligns across 10 bases. This sample comprised unsorted PBMCs, obtained around 6 years after starting antiretroviral therapy. The source is a man aged 25-45 years with HIV. This CDR3 is CASSPSGTGEDTQYF. The CDR3 DNA is TGTGCCAGCAGCCCTTCAGGGACAGGGGAGGATACGCAGTATTTT.